These 2 T cell receptor beta chains originate from one sample sequenced in a study of blood T cell repertoires in COVID-19. Data came from immunoSEQ multiplex PCR; TCRdb stores just in-frame clones and leaves some out. The sample holds fewer than 150,000 clones, about 80% seen once. The material sequenced was peripheral blood. Receptors were obtained from a woman aged 50 to 65 with acute or convalescent COVID-19.

The chain links TRBV30 to TRBJ1-5; TRBD1 might be the D (5 bases). V lost 0 bases and J lost 2, with 14 bases in between. Germline V gene lookup returns CDR1 GTSNPN and CDR2 SVGIG (reference sequence). This CDR3 contains 16 residues. The chain's CDR3 is CAWSVRGGVGNQPQHF. CDR3 nucleotides: TGTGCCTGGAGTGTACGGGGAGGGGTGGGCAATCAGCCCCAGCATTTT.

Ten or more counts support this clone. V and J are TRBV7-9 and TRBJ1-6; D gene uncertain. Germline CDR1 and CDR2: SEHNR and FQNEAQ (reference sequence). Trimming left V 5 bases short and J 6 bases short, with 11 bases between. CDR3 size: 14 residues. The CDR3 DNA follows: TGTGCCAGCAGCCGGCGACAACTTAATTCACCCCTCCACTTT. It translates to CASSRRQLNSPLHF.